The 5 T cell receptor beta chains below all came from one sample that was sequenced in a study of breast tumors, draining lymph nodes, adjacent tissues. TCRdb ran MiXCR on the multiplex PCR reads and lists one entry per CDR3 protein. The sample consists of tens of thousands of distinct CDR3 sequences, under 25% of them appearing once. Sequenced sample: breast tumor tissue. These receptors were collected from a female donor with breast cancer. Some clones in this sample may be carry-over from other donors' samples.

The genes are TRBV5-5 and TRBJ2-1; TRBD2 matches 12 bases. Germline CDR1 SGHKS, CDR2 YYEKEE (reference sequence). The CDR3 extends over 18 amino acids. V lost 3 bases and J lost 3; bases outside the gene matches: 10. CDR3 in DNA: TGTGCCAGCAGCTCCCATAGACTAGCGGGAGACCTCTACAATGAGCAGTTCTTC. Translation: CASSSHRLAGDLYNEQFF.

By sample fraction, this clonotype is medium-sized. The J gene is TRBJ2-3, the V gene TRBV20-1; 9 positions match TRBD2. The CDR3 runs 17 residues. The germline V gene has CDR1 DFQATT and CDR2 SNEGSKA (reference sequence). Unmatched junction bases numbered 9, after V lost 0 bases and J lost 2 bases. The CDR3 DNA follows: TGCAGTGCTAGAGATGGAATGGCGGGGGGGCTCACAGATACGCAGTATTTT. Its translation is CSARDGMAGGLTDTQYF.

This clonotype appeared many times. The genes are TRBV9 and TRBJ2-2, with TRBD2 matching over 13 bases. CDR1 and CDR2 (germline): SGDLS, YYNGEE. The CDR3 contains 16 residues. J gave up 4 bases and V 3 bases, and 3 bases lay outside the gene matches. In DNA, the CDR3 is TGTGCCAGCAGCGGGACTAGCGGGGGCGGCACCGGGGAGCTGTTTTTT. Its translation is CASSGTSGGGTGELFF.

The CDR3 nucleotides are TGTGCCAGCAGCTTAGGGGGAGAGGGTGAGCAGTTCTTC. Translating gives CASSLGGEGEQFF. This chain links TRBV7-9 with TRBJ2-1, with a possible D match to TRBD2 (5 bases). V shed 1 base and J shed 9 bases, with 10 bases lying between them. This CDR3 is 13 amino acids long. The germline CDR1 and CDR2 sequences are SEHNR and FQNEAQ (reference sequence).

In nucleotides, the CDR3 is TGTGCCAGCAGCTTGGAGGGACTAGCGGGAGTAGATACGCAGTATTTT. This gives the protein CASSLEGLAGVDTQYF. The genes are TRBV5-8 and TRBJ2-3; 14 nucleotides align to TRBD2. With V trimmed by 0 bases and J by 5 bases, 2 bases remained unmatched. Germline V gene lookup returns CDR1 SGHTS and CDR2 YDEGEE. This CDR3 spans 16 amino acids. The full variable domain, its missing parts supplied by reference TRBV5-8 and TRBJ2-3, is EAGVTQSPTHLIKTRGQQATLRCSPISGHTSVYWYQQALGLGLQFLLWYDEGEERNRGNFPPRFSGRQFPNYSSELNVNALELEDSALYLCASSLEGLAGVDTQYFGPGTRLTVL.